This passage covers 18 T cell receptor beta chains from one sample sequenced in a study of blood T cell repertoires in COVID-19. Only in-frame clones appear in the TCRdb table, and some are missing; sequencing was by immunoSEQ multiplex PCR. This sample carries some 430,000 clones, 90% of them seen once, and the ten largest clones take 0.6%. The specimen sequenced was PBMCs or T cells enriched from blood (not recorded which). Receptors originate from a man younger than 35 who had recovered from COVID-19.

The chain is built from TRBV6-5 and TRBJ1-1; D possibly corresponds to TRBD1 (5 bases). V lost 5 bases, J lost 8 bases, and 18 bases lay in between. Germline CDR1 MNHEY, CDR2 SVGAGI. CDR3 size: 14 residues. The CDR3 here is CASSRGTGLGEAFF. The DNA of the CDR3 is TGTGCCAGCAGTCGGGGGACGGGACTCGGAGAAGCTTTCTTT.

This clone was observed once. This chain joins TRBV27 and TRBJ1-2; TRBD1 might be the D (5 bases). The V end lost 0 bases, the J end lost 5 bases, and 7 bases lay between the germline ends. The CDR3 extends over 13 amino acids. Germline V CDR1 and CDR2: MNHEY, SMNVEV (reference sequence). Here the CDR3 DNA reads TGTGCCAGCAGTTTATCGGCAGGGTATGGCTACACCTTC. Its protein product is CASSLSAGYGYTF.

The CDR3 sequence is CASSLTSTGSYNEQFF. The DNA of the CDR3 is TGCGCCAGCAGCTTGACTAGCACAGGCTCCTACAATGAGCAGTTCTTC. V gene TRBV5-1 combines with J gene TRBJ2-1; D possibly corresponds to TRBD2 (6 bases). Per germline, CDR1 SGHRS and CDR2 YFSETQ. The ends were cut back, 1 base at V and 0 bases at J, with 11 bases in the middle. There are 16 residues in the CDR3.

The chain links TRBV6-8 to TRBJ1-5, with 7 bases aligning to TRBD1. The CDR3 is 14 amino acids. V trimming: 2 bases; J trimming: 4 bases; junction bases outside the gene matches: 2. Germline V gene sequence: CDR1 MNHGY, CDR2 SAAAGT. The DNA of the CDR3 is TGTGCCAGCAGTTACGGGACAGCTAATCAGCCCCAGCATTTT. Protein product: CASSYGTANQPQHF.

The genes are TRBV5-5 and TRBJ2-7; 9 bases fit TRBD2. The ends lost 3 bases at V and 7 bases at J; junction bases unmatched: 5. Germline assignment: CDR1 SGHKS and CDR2 YYEKEE (reference sequence). This CDR3 region has 13 residues. CDR3: CASSSSGRREQYF. CDR3 nucleotides: TGTGCCAGCAGCTCGAGCGGGAGGCGGGAGCAGTACTTC.

The count of this clone is one. V gene TRBV18 combines with J gene TRBJ2-2, with D perhaps TRBD2 (6 bases). In germline, CDR1 is KGHSH, CDR2 LQKENI. Deletions cut 4 bases from V and 5 bases from J, with 11 bases between. The length of the CDR3 is 14 residues. This CDR3 is CASSREEETGELFF. The DNA of the CDR3 is TGTGCCAGCTCACGGGAGGAAGAAACCGGGGAGCTGTTTTTT.

V is TRBV30 and J is TRBJ2-2; 10 nucleotides agree with TRBD2. This CDR3 comprises 14 residues. J was trimmed by 7 bases and V by 0 bases; bases with no gene match: 2. Germline V gene data show CDR1 as GTSNPN and CDR2 as SVGIG (reference sequence). CDR3 protein: CAWSVVAGGGELFF. CDR3 DNA: TGTGCCTGGAGTGTGGTAGCGGGAGGCGGGGAGCTGTTTTTT.

The chain combines TRBV12-2 with TRBJ2-1; TRBD2, as called in the table, went unchecked against the DNA. TRBV12-2 is tagged as a pseudogene. CDR3 size: 15 residues. CDR3 coding DNA: TGTGCAAGTCGCTTAGAAGTTGGGACTAGTAATGAGCAGTTCTTC. Amino acid sequence: CASRLEVGTSNEQFF.

This chain joins TRBV7-8 and TRBJ1-2; 10 bases fit TRBD1. Germline V gene lookup returns CDR1 SGHVS and CDR2 FQNEAQ. Trimming removed 4 bases from V and 7 bases from J; junction bases left unmatched: 9. CDR3 size: 15 residues. The chain's CDR3 is CASSSSGQGTSGYTF. The CDR3 nucleotides read TGTGCCAGCAGCTCATCGGGACAGGGGACGTCTGGCTACACCTTC.

The chain carries TRBV29-1 and TRBJ2-1; 9 bases align to TRBD1. V lost 7 bases and J lost 5; bases outside the gene matches: 9. Germline CDR1 and CDR2: SQVTM and ANQGSEA. This CDR3 has 14 amino acids. The CDR3 region is CSASRTGVNNEQFF. In DNA form, the CDR3 reads TGCAGCGCCTCGCGGACAGGGGTCAACAATGAGCAGTTCTTC.

The gene calls are TRBV2 and TRBJ1-6; the D gene is possibly TRBD1 (6 bases). CDR1 and CDR2 from the germline V gene are SNHLY and FYNNEI. Trimming shortened V by 7 bases and J by 8 bases, and 15 bases separated the two germline ends. CDR3 size: 14 residues. CDR3 in DNA: TGTGCCAGCAAGATAGCGACAGGAGATTCACCCCTCCACTTT. The encoded protein is CASKIATGDSPLHF.

This chain uses TRBV10-3 with TRBJ2-1; D not resolved. Per germline, CDR1 ENHRY and CDR2 SYGVKD. The CDR3 contains 13 residues. V dropped 3 bases and J dropped 5 bases, with 8 bases sitting between them. The CDR3 DNA is TGTGCCATCAGTGAAATTTCTGACAATGAGCAGTTCTTC. Protein sequence: CAISEISDNEQFF.

The CDR3 DNA is TGTGCCAGCAGCTATCTTACAGGGGCCGGGGAGCTGTTTTTT. It translates to CASSYLTGAGELFF. J is TRBJ2-2 and V is TRBV5-5, with 7 bases that match TRBD1. The CDR3 loop spans 14 amino acids. Unmatched junction bases numbered 5, after V lost 3 bases and J lost 6 bases. The V gene's germline CDR1 is SGHKS and CDR2 YYEKEE (reference sequence).

The J gene is TRBJ1-2, the V gene TRBV28, with no clear D. Germline V gene sequence: CDR1 MDHEN, CDR2 SYDVKM. Trimming removed 6 bases at V and 4 bases at J, with 6 bases between. The CDR3 covers 11 residues. DNA of the CDR3: TGTGCCAGCAGCGACACCTATGGCTACACCTTC. Translated: CASSDTYGYTF.

For the CDR3, the DNA is TGTGCCAACCGGCCTAATGGCAGCGCAGCCAAAAACATTCAGTACTTC. This sequence encodes CANRPNGSAAKNIQYF. The chain has TRBV21-1 and TRBJ2-4; the DNA was not used to check the table's D call, TRBD2. TRBV21-1 is reported as a pseudogene. CDR3 length equals 16 residues.

V gene TRBV27 combines with J gene TRBJ2-4, with 7 positions matching TRBD2. CDR3 size: 17 residues. The germline CDR1 and CDR2 sequences are MNHEY and SMNVEV (reference sequence). The V and J ends lost 0 bases and 0 bases, in that order; junction bases with no gene match: 5. The CDR3 loop is CASSLSPAGLAKNIQYF. CDR3 coding DNA: TGTGCCAGCAGTTTATCACCAGCGGGGCTAGCCAAAAACATTCAGTACTTC.

This chain joins TRBV28 and TRBJ1-1, with D uncertain. The V gene's germline CDR1 is MDHEN and CDR2 SYDVKM. The CDR3 runs to 13 residues. CDR3 sequence: CAARINVNTEAFF. The CDR3 DNA reads TGTGCGGCCCGAATCAATGTGAACACTGAAGCTTTCTTT.

The sample holds a few counts of this clone. This chain connects TRBV7-9 to TRBJ1-2, with D tentatively TRBD1 (5 bases). V lost 1 base to trimming and J lost 8 bases, with 8 bases between them. The CDR3 is made up of 12 amino acids. Looked up from germline, CDR1 is SEHNR and CDR2 is FQNEAQ (reference sequence). The chain's CDR3 is CASSLVEGGYTF. The CDR3 DNA sequence: TGTGCCAGCAGCTTAGTGGAGGGGGGCTACACCTTC.